Listed below are T cell receptor beta chains from one sample, sequenced in a study of blood T cell repertoires in COVID-19. Assay: immunoSEQ multiplex PCR; the TCRdb copy retains only in-frame clones and omits some. The repertoire includes fewer than 200,000 clones, roughly 86% of them detected once, and approximately 7.7% sits in the top ten. Sequencing was done on a sample of peripheral blood. The receptors stem from a middle-aged man who had recovered from COVID-19. The CDR3 runs from the conserved cysteine through the conserved F or W. The D gene is left open where the match is weak. Clone size, where shown, is once, few, many, or a class for clones that have expanded.

cdr3_nt,cdr3_aa,d_call,clone_size,j_call,v_call
TGTGCCAGCTCACCCGACAGGTTCGCTGAAGCTTTCTTT,CASSPDRFAEAFF,-,-,TRBJ1-1,TRBV18
TGTGCCAGCAGTTCCGGGACTTACTACGAGCAGTACTTC,CASSSGTYYEQYF,-,-,TRBJ2-7,TRBV28
TGTGCCAGCTCCCGGGACAGGGGGCCCGAGCAGTACTTC,CASSRDRGPEQYF,TRBD1,-,TRBJ2-7,TRBV2
TGTGCCAGCAGTTACCAGGTCAGGGAAGAGACCCAGTACTTC,CASSYQVREETQYF,-,-,TRBJ2-5,TRBV6-5
TGTGCCAGCAGCTTAGGCGCCCTCCTAAACTATGGCTACACCTTC,CASSLGALLNYGYTF,-,once,TRBJ1-2,TRBV7-2
TGCGCCAGCAGCCAAGTGGCCTCGGGACTAGGTGTATCGCAGTACTTC,CASSQVASGLGVSQYF,TRBD2,-,TRBJ2-7,TRBV4-1
TGTGCCAGCAGTCGACAGGGGGTTGATTCACCCCTCCACTTT,CASSRQGVDSPLHF,TRBD1,-,TRBJ1-6,TRBV2
TGTGCCAGTAGTATAGTGACAACTAACACCGGGGAGCTGTTTTTT,CASSIVTTNTGELFF,-,-,TRBJ2-2,TRBV19
TGTGCCACAGCCCCAAGCGGGAGAGTCGGCACCGGGGAGCTGTTTTTT,CATAPSGRVGTGELFF,TRBD2,-,TRBJ2-2,TRBV15
TGTGCCATCAGTGAAAAATCTAACGAGCAGTACTTC,CAISEKSNEQYF,-,-,TRBJ2-7,TRBV10-3
TGTGCAAGTCGCCTTGACTCCAATGAGCAGTTCTTC,CASRLDSNEQFF,-,-,TRBJ2-1,TRBV12-2
TGTGCCAGTCGGGGGGTCAGGGGCGGTCAAGAGACCCAGTACTTC,CASRGVRGGQETQYF,-,-,TRBJ2-5,TRBV6-5
TGTGCCAGCAGCCCAAAGGGGTCCTCGAGTTACGAAAAACTGTTTTTT,CASSPKGSSSYEKLFF,-,-,TRBJ1-4,TRBV7-9
TGTGCCAGCAGCTTGTTAGTCGAACTAACGAAAGAGACCCAGTACTTC,CASSLLVELTKETQYF,-,-,TRBJ2-5,TRBV5-5
TGTGCTAGTGGTTTGTCAGGGGCTAATGAAAAACTGTTTTTT,CASGLSGANEKLFF,-,-,TRBJ1-4,TRBV12-5
TGTGCCAGCTCAAGCGGGACCCAAGAGACCCAGTACTTC,CASSSGTQETQYF,TRBD2,-,TRBJ2-5,TRBV18
TGTGCCAGCGATCGAGGACAGGGAAGATCAGATACGCAGTATTTT,CASDRGQGRSDTQYF,TRBD1,-,TRBJ2-3,TRBV5-6
TGTGCCAGCAGTCCCGGGACTCCCCGGTCAGGACAGTTCTTC,CASSPGTPRSGQFF,-,-,TRBJ2-1,TRBV6-2/TRBV6-3
TGTGCCAGCAGCTTAGGACAGTTGGGCTACGAGCAGTACTTC,CASSLGQLGYEQYF,-,once,TRBJ2-7,TRBV7-2
TGTGCCAGCAGCTTCCCCCTCATGGGGACAGGGATTGAGCAGTTCTTC,CASSFPLMGTGIEQFF,TRBD1,-,TRBJ2-1,TRBV5-6
TGTGCCAGCAGCCCCCGGGGAGCACGAACAGATACGCAGTATTTT,CASSPRGARTDTQYF,-,-,TRBJ2-3,TRBV7-6
TGCGCCAGCAGCGGAGGGAGGCAAGAGACCCAGTACTTC,CASSGGRQETQYF,-,-,TRBJ2-5,TRBV4-1
TGTGCCAGCACCCAGGGGAACACCGGGGAGCTGTTTTTT,CASTQGNTGELFF,-,once,TRBJ2-2,TRBV6-1
TGTGCCATCAGTGAGAGGACAGGGTTTCAGCCCCAGCATTTT,CAISERTGFQPQHF,TRBD1,few,TRBJ1-5,TRBV10-3
TGTGCCAGTAGTATAATCGGGGGGTTCGGGTTAACCGGGGAGCTGTTTTTT,CASSIIGGFGLTGELFF,TRBD2,-,TRBJ2-2,TRBV19
TGCGCCAGCAGCCCAAGACCCGGGGAGGGCCTCACCCAGTACTTC,CASSPRPGEGLTQYF,TRBD2,once,TRBJ2-5,TRBV5-1
TGTGCCAGCAGCTTCTACAGGGAGAACACTGAAGCTTTCTTT,CASSFYRENTEAFF,-,-,TRBJ1-1,TRBV7-2
TGTGCCAGCAGTAGAGGAAACGAGGAAAAACTGTTTTTT,CASSRGNEEKLFF,-,-,TRBJ1-4,TRBV6-2/TRBV6-3
TGTGCCTGGAGTTCCTCTTGGAGCTACGAGCAGTACTTC,CAWSSSWSYEQYF,-,-,TRBJ2-7,TRBV30
TGTGCCAGCAGCCCACCGGGACAGGGGGCGCGAGCTTTCTTT,CASSPPGQGARAFF,TRBD1,-,TRBJ1-1,TRBV7-8
TGTGCCACCCAACAGGGTTCGGGGGGCTACACCTTC,CATQQGSGGYTF,-,-,TRBJ1-2,TRBV27
TGTGCCAGCAAACAGGGAGTGGCTGAAAAACTGTTTTTT,CASKQGVAEKLFF,-,-,TRBJ1-4,TRBV2
TGTGCCAGCAGCTTAGCGATTAGCACAGATACGCAGTATTTT,CASSLAISTDTQYF,-,-,TRBJ2-3,TRBV6-5
TGTGCCAGCAGCTTACAACAGATCTATGGCTACACCTTC,CASSLQQIYGYTF,-,-,TRBJ1-2,TRBV7-2
TGTGCCAGCAGCTTTTTTCGGGGGGGCAGCAATGAGCAGTTCTTC,CASSFFRGGSNEQFF,TRBD2,few,TRBJ2-1,TRBV7-2
TGCAGCGTTCTAGTCAGGGACAGGGGGCCAGAGACCCAGTACTTC,CSVLVRDRGPETQYF,TRBD1,once,TRBJ2-5,TRBV29-1
TGTGCCAGCGAGCGCGGCGGGAGAGATACGCAGTATTTT,CASERGGRDTQYF,TRBD2,-,TRBJ2-3,TRBV2
TGCGCCAGCAGTGATTCAGGGACAGGGCGTCTATTGGCCCAGTACTTC,CASSDSGTGRLLAQYF,TRBD1,-,TRBJ2-5,TRBV23-1
TGTGCCGTTTCCGGGTCCACAGATACGCAGTATTTT,CAVSGSTDTQYF,-,-,TRBJ2-3,TRBV10-3